The 4 T cell receptor beta chains below all came from one sample that was sequenced in a study of blood T cell repertoires in COVID-19. Profiling relied on immunoSEQ multiplex PCR, and the TCRdb table lists in-frame clones only, not all of them. Of 300,000 to 450,000 clones in the sample, about 85% were seen once. Material: peripheral blood. Receptor source: a woman younger than 35 with acute or convalescent COVID-19.

The chain uses TRBV20-1 and TRBJ2-7, with D maybe TRBD1 (5 bases). The V gene's germline CDR1 is DFQATT and CDR2 SNEGSKA (reference sequence). The CDR3 consists of 11 residues. Between the trimmed V and J ends, which lost 3 bases and 3 bases, there was a span of 6 bases. CDR3 residues: CSARDIYEQYF. As DNA, the CDR3 is TGCAGTGCTAGGGACATCTACGAGCAGTACTTC.

This chain uses TRBV30 with TRBJ1-1; a weak D match, TRBD1 (6 bases). The CDR3 spans 15 residues. Per germline, CDR1 GTSNPN and CDR2 SVGIG (reference sequence). V lost 3 bases and J 5 bases, leaving 19 bases between the germline ends. In nucleotides, the CDR3 is TGTGCCTGGAGCATCCTAGACAGGCAAACTACTGAAGCTTTCTTT. This encodes CAWSILDRQTTEAFF.

This rearrangement joins TRBV14 to TRBJ1-2; TRBD1 might be the D (5 bases). The CDR3 totals 15 residues. Trimming took off 1 base at V and 0 bases at J, with 9 bases between the two ends. Germline-derived CDR1 and CDR2 are SGHDN and FVKESK. The CDR3 DNA reads TGTGCCAGCAGCCAAGTCGCAGGGACTAACTATGGCTACACCTTC. Translated, it gives CASSQVAGTNYGYTF.

The V call is TRBV7-9, the J call TRBJ2-1; tentative D call: TRBD2 (6 bases). Germline-derived CDR1 and CDR2 are SEHNR and FQNEAQ (reference sequence). CDR3 length: 16 residues. The ends were cut back, 5 bases at V and 0 bases at J, with 14 bases in the middle. CDR3 in DNA: TGTGCCAGCAGCCTTCCCCCGGGACTCTCCTACAATGAGCAGTTCTTC. Residues: CASSLPPGLSYNEQFF.